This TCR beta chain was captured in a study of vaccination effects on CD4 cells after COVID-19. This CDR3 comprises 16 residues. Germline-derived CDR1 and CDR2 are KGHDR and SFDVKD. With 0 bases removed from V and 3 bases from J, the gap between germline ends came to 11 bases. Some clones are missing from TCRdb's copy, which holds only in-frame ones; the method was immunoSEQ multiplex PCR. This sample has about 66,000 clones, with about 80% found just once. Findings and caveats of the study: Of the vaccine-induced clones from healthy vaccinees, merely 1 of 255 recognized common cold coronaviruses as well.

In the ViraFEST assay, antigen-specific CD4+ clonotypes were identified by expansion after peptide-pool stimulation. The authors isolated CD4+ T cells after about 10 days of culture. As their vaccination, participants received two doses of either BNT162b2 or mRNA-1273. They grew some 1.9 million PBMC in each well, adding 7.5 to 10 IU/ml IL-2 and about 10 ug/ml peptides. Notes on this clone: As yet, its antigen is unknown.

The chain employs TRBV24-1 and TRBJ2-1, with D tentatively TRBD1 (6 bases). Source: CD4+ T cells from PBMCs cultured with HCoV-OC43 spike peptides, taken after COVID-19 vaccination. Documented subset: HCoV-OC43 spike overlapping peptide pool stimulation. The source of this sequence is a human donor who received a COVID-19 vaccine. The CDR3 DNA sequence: TGTGCCACCAGTGATTTGACCAGGGGACACTACAATGAGCAGTTCTTC. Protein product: CATSDLTRGHYNEQFF.